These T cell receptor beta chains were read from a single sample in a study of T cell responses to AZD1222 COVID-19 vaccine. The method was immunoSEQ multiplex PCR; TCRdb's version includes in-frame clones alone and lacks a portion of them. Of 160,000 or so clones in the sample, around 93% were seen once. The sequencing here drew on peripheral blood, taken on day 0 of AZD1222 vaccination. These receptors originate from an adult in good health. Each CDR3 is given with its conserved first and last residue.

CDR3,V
CASSLVKTDTQYF,TRBV27
CASSQDHMTGASGSPLHF,TRBV3-1/TRBV3-2
CASSGVAGGPLHF,TRBV6-6
CASSLSPGHGETQYF,TRBV7-2
CASSEGGTAWETQYF,TRBV10-2
CAWSGQGEQYF,TRBV30
CASSLAVAGLTDTQYF,TRBV7-2
CASSLGGYNSPLHF,TRBV7-2
CASGEQGAYGYTF,TRBV19
CASSFGLTAPYEQYF,TRBV5-1
CAIILRGQLTYEQYF,TRBV2
CASSPTRHQPQHF,TRBV12-3/TRBV12-4
CASRRRGHSGNTIYF,TRBV6-5
CASGFQPHYGYTF,TRBV12-3/TRBV12-4
CASSSEGMDYGYTF,TRBV6-2/TRBV6-3
CATRSKRDRVIGNIQYF,TRBV28
CAISEPGQGRGNTIYF,TRBV10-3
CSVLQGQEGYTF,TRBV29-1
CSASCLAGDCSSTDTQYF,TRBV20-1
CASSYSRGSSYNSPLHF,TRBV6-2/TRBV6-3
CASSYSGKKNSPLHF,TRBV6-2/TRBV6-3
CASSFDGWNTEAFF,TRBV11-1
CASSFRGPTMKQFF,TRBV28
CASGVDSLQETQYF,TRBV12-5
CASSVGPGRGNEQFF,TRBV9
CASTPTGLGIFF,TRBV6-2/TRBV6-3
CASSASGGLLDEQFF,TRBV9
CASSLPGVGQYF,TRBV27
CASSRSGASTDTQYF,TRBV5-4
CSVEANRDRAFNEQFF,TRBV29-1
CASSIGGTGANYGYTF,TRBV19
CASGSQTFDSTEAFF,TRBV12-5
CASSYQGQARTQYF,TRBV6-2/TRBV6-3
CASSYRPRGENTEAFF,TRBV6-5
CASRTGGPSYGYTF,TRBV19
CASSYSMREKLFF,TRBV6-6
CASKRRGGYNEQFF,TRBV28
CASTLGGLTEAFF,TRBV12-3/TRBV12-4
CASSGGTLDISVF,TRBV5-6
CASSQEGRNSDTQYF,TRBV14
CASSVGPLDEQFF,TRBV9